Each of the 3 T cell receptor beta chains below was sequenced from the same sample in a study of blood T cell repertoires in COVID-19 (dated by TCRdb to the early 2020s). Receptors were amplified or captured by the immunoSEQ multiplex PCR assay. The table comes from immuneACCESS by way of TCRdb, which keeps in-frame sequences with V and J called. Part of the clones is missing from these tables; in studies checked, under half for an unresolved V gene and the rest for unknown reasons. For this sample the table gives a few hundred thousand clones, of which 88% were detected only once. The biggest ten clones account for 9% to 9.5% of the sample. Sequences were obtained from peripheral blood. The receptors originated from a man younger than 30 with active or convalescent COVID-19.

The rearrangement links TRBV7-3 to TRBJ1-1; D possibly corresponds to TRBD1 (6 bases). This CDR3 is built from 12 residues. Germline V CDR1 and CDR2: SGHTA, FQGTGA. Trimming pared 4 bases from V and 12 bases from J, leaving 15 bases between. The CDR3 protein is CASSSTGSITFF. The CDR3 DNA follows: TGTGCCAGCAGCTCCACAGGGTCGATAACTTTCTTT.

The chain joins TRBV6-5 to TRBJ1-3, with D hard to call. Germline CDR1 is MNHEY and CDR2 is SVGAGI. The CDR3 has 16 residues. V was clipped by 0 bases and J by 0 bases, with 9 bases between them. CDR3 nucleotides: TGTGCCAGCAGTTACTCGAAAACACACTCTGGAAACACCATATATTTT. It yields the protein CASSYSKTHSGNTIYF.

J is TRBJ1-6 and V is TRBV27; D possibly corresponds to TRBD1 (5 bases). The length of the CDR3 is 14 residues. Germline CDR1 and CDR2: MNHEY and SMNVEV (reference sequence). The ends were cut back, 6 bases at V and 9 bases at J, with 15 bases in the middle. CDR3 sequence: CASRLGGDPSPLHF. CDR3 nucleotides: TGTGCCAGCAGATTGGGGGGGGACCCTTCACCCCTCCACTTT.